The 29 T cell receptor beta chains below were found in one sample sequenced in a study of identical twins. TCRdb fed the 5' RACE reads into MiXCR, producing one record per CDR3 protein. This sample has around 1.7 million distinct CDR3 sequences; around 33% occur once, and the top ten carry less than 0.35%. Sequencing was performed on cord blood. The origin of the receptors is a newborn girl in good health.

This sequence joins TRBV29-1 and TRBJ2-2; D could derive from TRBD1 or TRBD2 (6 bases each). The germline V gene has CDR1 SQVTM and CDR2 ANQGSEA. Trimming removed 1 base at V and 10 bases at J, with 16 bases between. This CDR3 is 14 amino acids long. The CDR3 DNA follows: TGCAGCGTTGAAGGACCGGGGGCTAGAGAGGAGCTGTTTTTT. Translated, it gives CSVEGPGAREELFF.

This clonotype occurred many times. The V and J genes are TRBV29-1 and TRBJ1-2; D is possibly TRBD1 (5 bases). Germline-derived CDR1 and CDR2 are SQVTM and ANQGSEA. The germline V and J ends were trimmed by 4 bases and 7 bases, with 10 bases remaining between them. The CDR3 is 11 residues long. This CDR3 is CSVGGQGGYTF. In DNA, the CDR3 is TGCAGCGTTGGGGGCCAGGGTGGCTACACCTTC. Variable domain in full (rest from reference TRBV29-1 and TRBJ1-2): SAVISQKPSRDICQRGTSLTIQCQVDSQVTMMFWYRQQPGQSLTLIATANQGSEATYESGFVIDKFPISRPNLTFSTLTVSNMSPEDSSIYLCSVGGQGGYTFGSGTRLTVV.

The gene calls are TRBV7-8 and TRBJ2-7; 8 nucleotides match TRBD2. Germline V gives CDR1 SGHVS, CDR2 FQNEAQ. Unmatched junction bases numbered 5, after V lost 1 base and J lost 0 bases. The CDR3 is 16 amino acids. CDR3 sequence: CASSLDRLASSYEQYF. CDR3 bases: TGTGCCAGCAGCTTAGACAGACTAGCGAGCTCCTACGAGCAGTACTTC.

As for this clonotype: A much larger clone differs from this one at a single base, so this may be a read error. This chain links TRBV7-2 with TRBJ2-3; TRBD1 or TRBD2 may be the D gene (5 bases each). CDR3 length equals 16 residues. Between the trimmed V and J ends, which lost 4 bases and 0 bases, there was a span of 14 bases. CDR1 and CDR2 (germline): SGHTA, FQGNSA. The CDR3, as DNA: TGTGCCAGCAGCTCAATTCCGGGGCCTAGCACAGATACGCAGTATTTT. It encodes CASSSIPGPSTDTQYF.

V gene TRBV12-5 combines with J gene TRBJ2-7; 13 nucleotides match TRBD2. V shed 0 bases and J 6 bases; nucleotides not matched to a gene: 2. The CDR3 sequence is 15 residues long. The germline V gene has CDR1 LGHNT and CDR2 FRNRAP. The CDR3 reads CASGLVRTSGSEQYF. CDR3 DNA: TGTGCTAGTGGTTTGGTACGGACTAGCGGGAGCGAGCAGTACTTC. The whole variable domain, remainder taken from reference TRBV12-5 and TRBJ2-7, is DARVTQTPRHKVTEMGQEVTMRCQPILGHNTVFWYRQTMMQGLELLAYFRNRAPLDDSGMPKDRFSAEMPDATLATLKIQPSEPRDSAVYFCASGLVRTSGSEQYFGPGTRLTVT.

This clonotype was detected a few times. One junction end disagrees with the germline gene, perhaps due to a read error. This rearrangement joins TRBV7-2 to TRBJ2-3, with D tentatively TRBD2 (7 bases). CDR1 is SGHTA, CDR2 FQGNSA, per germline. This CDR3 contains 17 residues. The CDR3 spells CASSEWGRGGGTDTQYF. The CDR3 bases are TGTGCCAGCAGCGAATGGGGACGTGGGGGGGGCACGGATACGCAGTATTTT.

This clonotype was observed a few times. The genes are TRBV28 and TRBJ1-2; TRBD1 aligns across 8 bases. With V trimmed by 3 bases and J by 4 bases, 7 bases remained unmatched. The germline V gene encodes CDR1 MDHEN and CDR2 SYDVKM. This CDR3 comprises 15 residues. The CDR3 nucleotides read TGTGCCAGCAGTTTGCCCCCGGGGACAGGCTATGGCTACACCTTC. Its translation is CASSLPPGTGYGYTF.

J is TRBJ1-5 and V is TRBV20-1; TRBD1 agrees at 10 bases. The CDR3 loop spans 15 amino acids. J was trimmed by 4 bases and V by 5 bases; bases with no gene match: 8. Germline CDR1 is DFQATT and CDR2 is SNEGSKA (reference sequence). The CDR3 spells CSAYRDRGWNQPQHF. CDR3 DNA: TGCAGTGCTTACCGGGACAGGGGTTGGAATCAGCCCCAGCATTTT.

This chain links TRBV29-1 with TRBJ2-3; a weak D match, TRBD2 (6 bases). The germline V gene has CDR1 SQVTM and CDR2 ANQGSEA. V gave up 3 bases and J gave up 4 bases, with 11 bases separating them. CDR3 size: 13 residues. CDR3 residues: CSVDGTSSDTQYF. The CDR3 nucleotides read TGCAGCGTTGACGGAACTAGCTCAGATACGCAGTATTTT.

CDR3 loop: CSARVPPLRLAADTQYF. CDR3 coding DNA: TGCAGTGCTAGAGTCCCCCCCTTAAGACTAGCAGCAGATACGCAGTATTTT. V usage is TRBV20-1 and J usage is TRBJ2-3; 7 bases line up with TRBD2. This CDR3 spans 17 amino acids. The germline V gene has CDR1 DFQATT and CDR2 SNEGSKA (reference sequence). Germline trimming cut 1 base from V and 4 bases from J; bases unmatched to any gene: 14.

Comment on this clonotype: Being one base from a much bigger clone, this may be a read error. The gene calls are TRBV29-1 and TRBJ2-1; 8 bases map to TRBD1. This CDR3 is built from 13 residues. In germline, CDR1 is SQVTM, CDR2 ANQGSEA. The CDR3 loop reads CGGGSGGVNEQFF. Here the CDR3 DNA reads TGCGGCGGTGGGTCAGGGGGCGTAAATGAGCAGTTCTTC.

To note about this clonotype: The junction does not match germline at one end; this may be a read error. This chain connects TRBV11-2 to TRBJ2-3, with 13 bases aligning to TRBD2. The CDR3 is made up of 18 amino acids. CDR1 is SGHAT, CDR2 FQNNGV, per germline. The CDR3 loop reads CVSSRTSGRSGATDTQYF. For the CDR3, the DNA is TGTGTCAGCAGCCGGACTAGCGGGAGAAGTGGGGCCACAGATACGCAGTATTTT.

The table lists this clonotype with a few counts. At one of its ends the junction is not consistent with the germline gene, which may arise from a read error. The V call is TRBV2, the J call TRBJ2-3, with a tentative D call TRBD1 (6 bases). Germline-derived CDR1 and CDR2 are SNHLY and FYNNEI. CDR3 size: 13 residues. The CDR3 DNA reads TGTGCCGGCAGGGACACCCGCACAGATACGCAGTATTTT. This sequence encodes CAGRDTRTDTQYF. Looking up the rest from reference TRBV2 and TRBJ2-3 gives the full variable domain: EPEVTQTPSHQVTQMGQEVILRCVPISNHLYFYWYRQILGQKVEFLVSFYNNEISEKSEIFDDQFSVERPDGSNFTLKIRSTKLEDSAMYFCAGRDTRTDTQYFGPGTRLTVL.

The gene calls are TRBV20-1 and TRBJ2-4; TRBD1 matches at 11 bases. CDR1 DFQATT and CDR2 SNEGSKA come from the germline V gene (reference sequence). The junction had 0 bases not matched to a gene; V was cut back by 1 base and J by 1 base. This CDR3 spans 15 amino acids. CDR3 residues: CSARGDRGAKNIQYF. CDR3 nucleotide sequence: TGCAGTGCTAGAGGGGACAGGGGGGCCAAAAACATTCAGTACTTC.

The V and J genes are TRBV29-1 and TRBJ1-2; 8 nucleotides match TRBD1. The V and J ends lost 7 bases and 4 bases, in that order; junction bases with no gene match: 8. This CDR3 contains 13 residues. CDR1 is SQVTM, CDR2 ANQGSEA, per germline. As DNA, the CDR3 is TGCAGCGGAGGGACAGGCGGGGGCTATGGCTACACCTTC. Its protein product is CSGGTGGGYGYTF.

J is TRBJ2-7 and V is TRBV7-2, with D possibly TRBD2 on 6 matching bases. The germline V and J ends were trimmed by 5 bases and 0 bases, with 14 bases remaining between them. The V gene's germline CDR1 is SGHTA and CDR2 FQGNSA. This CDR3 region has 15 residues. CDR3 residues: CASSPVGGSSYEQYF. CDR3 nucleotides: TGTGCCAGCAGCCCCGTCGGGGGAAGCTCCTACGAGCAGTACTTC.

The sample holds many counts of this clonotype. The rearrangement joins TRBV25-1 to TRBJ2-1; D is undetermined. Trimming stripped 0 bases from V and 5 bases from J, with 2 bases between. This CDR3 spans 12 amino acids. Per the germline V gene, CDR1 is MGHDK and CDR2 is SYGVNS. CDR3 region: CASSEYDNEQFF. In nucleotides, the CDR3 is TGTGCCAGCAGTGAATATGACAATGAGCAGTTCTTC.

The gene calls are TRBV6-6 and TRBJ2-4; D is unclear. V was shortened by 5 bases and J by 0 bases, with 11 bases between the two germline ends. CDR1 is MNHNY, CDR2 SVGAGI, per germline (reference sequence). The CDR3 totals 15 residues. The CDR3: CASSQTRLAKNIQYF. CDR3 in DNA: TGTGCCAGCAGTCAAACCCGTTTAGCCAAAAACATTCAGTACTTC.

The J gene is TRBJ2-1, the V gene TRBV15; maybe TRBD2 (6 bases). This CDR3 spans 14 amino acids. Deletions cut 3 bases from V and 4 bases from J, with 10 bases between. Germline lookup yields CDR1 LNHNV and CDR2 YYDKDF (reference sequence). The CDR3 DNA follows: TGTGCCACCAGCAGGCGGGACTTGTACAATGAGCAGTTCTTC. Translating gives CATSRRDLYNEQFF.

J is TRBJ1-1 and V is TRBV25-1, with 11 bases identical to TRBD1. The CDR3 has 16 residues. Germline CDR1 is MGHDK and CDR2 is SYGVNS. With V trimmed by 6 bases and J by 1 base, 7 bases remained unmatched. CDR3: CASRSRTGGWNTEAFF. In DNA, the CDR3 is TGTGCCAGCAGATCTAGGACAGGGGGCTGGAACACTGAAGCTTTCTTT.

The chain is built from TRBV2 and TRBJ1-3; TRBD1 matches 7 bases. Germline CDR1 reads SNHLY; CDR2 reads FYNNEI. The CDR3 contains 15 residues. Trimming at V came to 4 bases and at J to 0 bases, leaving 3 bases not matched to a gene. The CDR3 loop reads CASSVRGHSGNTIYF. Written as DNA, the CDR3 is TGTGCCAGCAGTGTAAGGGGGCACTCTGGAAACACCATATATTTT.

This chain joins TRBV10-2 and TRBJ2-4, with 9 bases fitting TRBD2. This CDR3 contains 14 residues. Trimming cost V 8 bases and J 1 base; bases outside gene matches: 3. The germline V gene encodes CDR1 WSHSY and CDR2 SAAADI. Written as DNA, the CDR3 is TGCGCCAGCGGGGCGGGGGGGGCCAAAAACATTCAGTACTTC. Encoded protein: CASGAGGAKNIQYF.

The J gene is TRBJ2-5, the V gene TRBV28; 7 bases line up with TRBD1. V gave up 6 bases and J gave up 5 bases; unmatched junction bases: 6. The CDR3 spans 13 residues. Germline V gene sequence: CDR1 MDHEN, CDR2 SYDVKM. CDR3: CASSYQQGETQYF. As DNA, the CDR3 is TGTGCCAGCAGCTACCAACAGGGGGAGACCCAGTACTTC.

The chain couples TRBV12-3 or TRBV12-4 to TRBJ1-4; the D gene is possibly TRBD1 (6 bases). The CDR3 runs 19 residues. With 7 bases removed from V and 0 bases from J, the gap between germline ends came to 24 bases. DNA for the CDR3: TGTGCCAGCACGGGGGGCCAGCGGATTAGAGCCGCAACTAATGAAAAACTGTTTTTT. This encodes CASTGGQRIRAATNEKLFF.

The sample holds a few counts of this clonotype. J is TRBJ2-7 and V is TRBV10-1, with TRBD1 as a possible D gene (6 bases). V lost 3 bases and J lost 1, with 10 bases in between. The CDR3 consists of 14 residues. Germline-derived CDR1 and CDR2 are WNHNN and SYGVQD (reference sequence). DNA for the CDR3: TGCGCCAGCAGTGATTATACAGGGTCCTACGAGCAGTACTTC. Residues: CASSDYTGSYEQYF.

The V call is TRBV25-1, the J call TRBJ1-1; D is perhaps TRBD1 (5 bases). The V end lost 3 bases, the J end lost 6 bases, and 8 bases lay between the germline ends. Germline V gives CDR1 MGHDK, CDR2 SYGVNS. This CDR3 has 12 amino acids. CDR3 protein: CASSEGTPEAFF. In nucleotides, the CDR3 is TGTGCCAGCAGTGAGGGGACCCCTGAAGCTTTCTTT. Looking up the rest from reference TRBV25-1 and TRBJ1-1 gives the full variable domain: EADIYQTPRYLVIGTGKKITLECSQTMGHDKMYWYQQDPGMELHLIHYSYGVNSTEKGDLSSESTVSRIRTEHFPLTLESARPSHTSQYLCASSEGTPEAFFGQGTRLTVV.

The V gene is TRBV28, the J gene TRBJ2-1, with a tentative D call TRBD2 (5 bases). V was clipped by 3 bases and J by 2 bases, with 17 bases between them. Germline V gene sequence: CDR1 MDHEN, CDR2 SYDVKM. CDR3 length equals 17 residues. This CDR3 reads CASSFVLTRVPYNEQFF. CDR3 coding DNA: TGTGCCAGCAGTTTTGTGTTAACGAGGGTCCCCTACAATGAGCAGTTCTTC.

This clonotype has a handful of counts. V and J are TRBV5-1 and TRBJ2-7; 10 bases agree with TRBD1. The CDR3 has 14 amino acids. Trimming at V came to 4 bases and at J to 4 bases, leaving 5 bases not matched to a gene. Germline V CDR1 and CDR2: SGHRS, YFSETQ. This chain's CDR3 is CASSGDRGPYEQYF. CDR3 sequence (DNA): TGCGCCAGCAGCGGGGACAGGGGCCCATACGAGCAGTACTTC.

The chain employs TRBV20-1 and TRBJ2-1; D is unclear. V was clipped by 6 bases and J by 13 bases, with 25 bases between them. The length of the CDR3 is 14 residues. Germline V CDR1 and CDR2: DFQATT, SNEGSKA (reference sequence). DNA of the CDR3: TGCAGTGCCAGAACCCCGGCCGGTAAAAACATTCAGTTCTTC. Translating it yields CSARTPAGKNIQFF.